This TCR beta chain was sequenced in a study of T cell repertoires in cytomegalovirus infection. Study background: Public TCR beta signatures marked donors with CMV infection and the matching HLA.

TCRdb recomputed calls from the reads with MiXCR, one row per CDR3 protein. The data show hundreds of thousands of distinct CDR3 sequences, roughly 17% seen once. This CDR3 is built from 14 residues. Germline V lookup: CDR1 DFQATT, CDR2 SNEGSKA (reference sequence). The J segment lost 3 bases and the V segment lost 5 bases, leaving 6 bases of the junction unmatched. Study-level points and caveats: Individuals carrying CMV plus the relevant HLA were identified by cumulative frequency of public TCR beta families. Clonotypes of TCR beta that were HLA-C-restricted and CMV-specific dominated the ex vivo response.

This clonotype was observed a handful of times. Its antigen is as yet unknown. The sequenced sample consisted of PBMCs. The rearrangement links TRBV20-1 to TRBJ1-4; 7 positions match TRBD1. The clonotype originates from a human donor in good health (CMV status not recorded). Some clones in this sample may be carry-over from other donors' samples. The CDR3 DNA sequence: TGCAGTGCTTTGCCGCAGGGGGCTAATGAAAAACTGTTTTTT. Its protein is CSALPQGANEKLFF.